This T cell receptor (beta chain) was identified during a study of T cells in Graves' hyperthyroidism and ophthalmopathy. Whole-study findings and limits: Most thyroid clonotypes with frequency above 0.001 were detected in blood.

Amplified regions were TCR beta CDR3 sequences from RNA transcripts. The HTBI set primed first-round TCR CDR3 RT-PCR. TCRdb called the multiplex PCR reads again in MiXCR, with one record for every CDR3 protein. The table includes 150,000 or so distinct CDR3 sequences, 9.4% detected once. Newly diagnosed hyperthyroidism, duration under 2 months, in patients aged 18 to 65. Blood from later-ophthalmopathy patients was taken at first hyperthyroidism diagnosis. At least ten counts were recorded for this clonotype. Its cognate antigen is unknown. The sequence came from a woman aged 18-29 years with Graves' hyperthyroidism that later progressed to Graves' ophthalmopathy. The sample comprised blood.

CDR3 nucleotide sequence: TGTGCCTGGAGTGTGGGGGGCCTCTCCTACGAGCAGTACTTC. Its translation is CAWSVGGLSYEQYF. V is TRBV30 and J is TRBJ2-7, with D tentatively TRBD1 or TRBD2 (6 bases each). V was shortened by 0 bases and J by 0 bases, with 9 bases between the two germline ends. In germline, CDR1 is GTSNPN, CDR2 SVGIG (reference sequence). The CDR3 has 14 amino acids.